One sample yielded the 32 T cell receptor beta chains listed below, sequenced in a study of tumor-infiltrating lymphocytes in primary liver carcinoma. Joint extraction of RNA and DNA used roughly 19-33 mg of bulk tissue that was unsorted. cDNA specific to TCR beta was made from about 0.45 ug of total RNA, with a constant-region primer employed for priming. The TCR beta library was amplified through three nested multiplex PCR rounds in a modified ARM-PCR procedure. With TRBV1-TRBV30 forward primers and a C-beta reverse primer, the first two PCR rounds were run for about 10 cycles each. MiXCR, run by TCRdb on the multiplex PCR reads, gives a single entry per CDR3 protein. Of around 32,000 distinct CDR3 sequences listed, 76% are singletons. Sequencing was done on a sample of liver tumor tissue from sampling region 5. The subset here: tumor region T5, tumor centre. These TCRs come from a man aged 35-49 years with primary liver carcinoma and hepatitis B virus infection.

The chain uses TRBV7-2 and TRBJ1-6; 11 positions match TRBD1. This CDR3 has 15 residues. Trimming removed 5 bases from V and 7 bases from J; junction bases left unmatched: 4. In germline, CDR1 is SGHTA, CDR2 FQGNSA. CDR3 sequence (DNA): TGTGCCAGCAGCCCCGGGACAGGGGGGAATTCACCCCTCCACTTT. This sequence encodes CASSPGTGGNSPLHF.

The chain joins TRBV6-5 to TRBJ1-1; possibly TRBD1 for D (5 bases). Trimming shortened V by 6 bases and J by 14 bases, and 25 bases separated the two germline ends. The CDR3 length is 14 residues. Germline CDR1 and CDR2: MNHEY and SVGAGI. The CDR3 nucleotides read TGTGCCAGCAGATCCGGGACGCTGAACACTGGAGCCTTCTTT. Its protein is CASRSGTLNTGAFF.

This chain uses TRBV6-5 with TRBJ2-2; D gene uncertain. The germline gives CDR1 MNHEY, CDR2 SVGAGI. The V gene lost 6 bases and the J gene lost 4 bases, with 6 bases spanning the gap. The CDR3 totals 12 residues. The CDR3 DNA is TGTGCCAGCAGACCATCCACCGGGGAGCTGTTTTTT. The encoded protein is CASRPSTGELFF.

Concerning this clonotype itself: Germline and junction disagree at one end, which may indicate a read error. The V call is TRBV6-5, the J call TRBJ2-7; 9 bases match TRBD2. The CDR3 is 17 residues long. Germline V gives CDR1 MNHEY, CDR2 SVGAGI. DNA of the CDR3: TGTGTCAGCAGTTACTCGATTAGCGGGAGCTTGGTATACGAGCAGTACTTC. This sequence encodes CVSSYSISGSLVYEQYF.

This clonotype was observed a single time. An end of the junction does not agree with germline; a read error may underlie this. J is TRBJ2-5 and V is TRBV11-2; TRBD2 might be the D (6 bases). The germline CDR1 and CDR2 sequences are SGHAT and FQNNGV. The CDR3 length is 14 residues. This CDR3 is CASSLGDWQETQYF. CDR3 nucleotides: TGTGCTAGCAGTTTAGGGGACTGGCAAGAGACCCAGTACTTC. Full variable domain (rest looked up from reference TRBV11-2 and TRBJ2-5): EAGVAQSPRYKIIEKRQSVAFWCNPISGHATLYWYQQILGQGPKLLIQFQNNGVVDDSQLPKDRFSAERLKGVDSTLKIQPAKLEDSAVYLCASSLGDWQETQYFGPGTRLLVL.

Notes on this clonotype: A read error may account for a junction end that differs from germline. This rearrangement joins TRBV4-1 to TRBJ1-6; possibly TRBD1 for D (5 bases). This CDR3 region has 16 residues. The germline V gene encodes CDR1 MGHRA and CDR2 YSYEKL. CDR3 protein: CTSSHHLHGADSPLQF. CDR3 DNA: TGCACCAGCAGCCACCACCTACATGGGGCGGATTCACCCCTCCAGTTT.

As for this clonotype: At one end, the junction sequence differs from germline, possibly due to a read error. The CDR3 bases are TGTGCCAGTAGTGCCCTAGCGAGGAACTACGGGCAGTACTTC. It encodes CASSALARNYGQYF. The chain uses TRBV28 and TRBJ2-7, with a possible D match to TRBD2 (6 bases). CDR1 MDHEN and CDR2 SYDVKM come from the germline V gene. This CDR3 spans 14 amino acids.

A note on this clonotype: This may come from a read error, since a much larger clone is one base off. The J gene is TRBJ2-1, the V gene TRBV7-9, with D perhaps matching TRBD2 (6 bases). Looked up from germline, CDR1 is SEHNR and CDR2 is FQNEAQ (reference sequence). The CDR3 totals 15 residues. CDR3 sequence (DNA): TGTGTCAGCAGCTTCCGCGGAGGGGCCTACAATGAGCAGTTCTTC. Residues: CVSSFRGGAYNEQFF.

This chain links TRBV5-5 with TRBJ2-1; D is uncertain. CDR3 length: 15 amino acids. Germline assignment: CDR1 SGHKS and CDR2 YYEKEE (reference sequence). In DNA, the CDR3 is TGTACCGGCAGCTTGGTTCCCGGACGGTACGATGAGCAGTTCTTC. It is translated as CTGSLVPGRYDEQFF.

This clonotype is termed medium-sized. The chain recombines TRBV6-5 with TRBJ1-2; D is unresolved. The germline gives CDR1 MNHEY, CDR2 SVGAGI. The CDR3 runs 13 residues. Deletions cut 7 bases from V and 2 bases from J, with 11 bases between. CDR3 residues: CASTPHSNYGYTF. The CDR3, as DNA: TGTGCCAGCACCCCCCACAGCAACTATGGCTACACCTTC.

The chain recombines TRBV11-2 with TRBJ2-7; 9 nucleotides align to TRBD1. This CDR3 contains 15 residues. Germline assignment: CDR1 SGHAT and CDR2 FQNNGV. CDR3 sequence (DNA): TGTGCTAGCGGCCAAGGGACAGGGAGGACCTACGAGCAGTACTTC. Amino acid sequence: CASGQGTGRTYEQYF.

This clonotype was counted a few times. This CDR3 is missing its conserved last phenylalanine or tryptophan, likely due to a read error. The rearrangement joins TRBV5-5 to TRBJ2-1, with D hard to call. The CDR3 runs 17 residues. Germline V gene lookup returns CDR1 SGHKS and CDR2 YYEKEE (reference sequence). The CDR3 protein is CAGSFLSPDYPFDEQFL. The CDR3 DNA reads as TGTGCCGGCAGCTTTTTGTCCCCTGATTACCCTTTCGATGAGCAGTTCCTC.

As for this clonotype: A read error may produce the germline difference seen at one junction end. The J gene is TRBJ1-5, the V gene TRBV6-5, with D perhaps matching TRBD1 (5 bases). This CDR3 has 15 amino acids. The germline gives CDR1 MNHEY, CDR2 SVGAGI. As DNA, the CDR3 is TGTGCCAGTCGTCGAGGGGATTATGGCAATCAGTCCCAGCATTTT. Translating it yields CASRRGDYGNQSQHF.

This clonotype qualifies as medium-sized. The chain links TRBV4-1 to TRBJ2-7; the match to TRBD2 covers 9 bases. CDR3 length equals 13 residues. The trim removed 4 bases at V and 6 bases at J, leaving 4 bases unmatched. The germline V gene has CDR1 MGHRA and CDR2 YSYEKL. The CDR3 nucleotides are TGCGCCAGCAGCCTAGCGGGAGTAGGCGAGCAGTACTTC. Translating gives CASSLAGVGEQYF.

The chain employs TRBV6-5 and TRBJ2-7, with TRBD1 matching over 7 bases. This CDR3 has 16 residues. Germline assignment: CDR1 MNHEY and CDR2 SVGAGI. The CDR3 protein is CVSRPGQAASFYEQYF. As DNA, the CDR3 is TGTGTAAGCAGACCCGGACAGGCAGCATCCTTTTACGAGCAGTACTTC.

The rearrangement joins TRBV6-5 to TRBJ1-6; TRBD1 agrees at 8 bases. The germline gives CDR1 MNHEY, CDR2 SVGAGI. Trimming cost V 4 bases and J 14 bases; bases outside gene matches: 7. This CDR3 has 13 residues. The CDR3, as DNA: TGTGCCAGCAGTTGGGGAACAGGGGGAGCCCTCCACTTT. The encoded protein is CASSWGTGGALHF.

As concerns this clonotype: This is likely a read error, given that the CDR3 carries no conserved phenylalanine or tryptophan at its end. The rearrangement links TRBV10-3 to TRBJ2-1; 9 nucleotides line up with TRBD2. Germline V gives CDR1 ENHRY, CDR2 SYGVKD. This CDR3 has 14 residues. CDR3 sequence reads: CASLAGVRYKEQFL. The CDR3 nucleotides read TGTGCCAGCTTAGCGGGAGTGCGCTACAAAGAGCAGTTCCTC.

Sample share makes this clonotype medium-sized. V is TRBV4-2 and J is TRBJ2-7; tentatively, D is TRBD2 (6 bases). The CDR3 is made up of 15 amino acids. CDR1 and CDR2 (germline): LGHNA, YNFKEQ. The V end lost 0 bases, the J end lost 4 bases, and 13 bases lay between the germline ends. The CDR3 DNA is TGTGCCAGCAGCCAAGATGCGGGGCCCCCTTACGAGCAGTACTTC. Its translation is CASSQDAGPPYEQYF.

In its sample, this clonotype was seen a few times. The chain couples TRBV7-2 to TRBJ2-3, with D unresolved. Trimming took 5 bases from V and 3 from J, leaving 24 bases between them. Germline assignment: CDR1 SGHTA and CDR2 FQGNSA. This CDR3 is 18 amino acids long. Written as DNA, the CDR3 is TGTGCCAGCAGCCAGACTTGGATTGGCTGGGTTTTAACAGATACGCAGTATTTT. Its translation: CASSQTWIGWVLTDTQYF.

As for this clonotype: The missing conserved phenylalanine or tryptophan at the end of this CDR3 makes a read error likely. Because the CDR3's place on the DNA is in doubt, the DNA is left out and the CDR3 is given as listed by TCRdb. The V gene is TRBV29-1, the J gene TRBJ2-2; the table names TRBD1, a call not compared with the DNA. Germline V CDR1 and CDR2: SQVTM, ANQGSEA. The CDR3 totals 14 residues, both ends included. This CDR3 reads CSVGEQGGAGELSL.

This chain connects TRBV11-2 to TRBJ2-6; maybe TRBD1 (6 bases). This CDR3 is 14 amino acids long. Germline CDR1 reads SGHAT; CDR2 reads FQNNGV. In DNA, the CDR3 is TGTGCGTTGAGGGGGTTCGCTGGGGCCAACGTCCTGACTTTC. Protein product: CALRGFAGANVLTF.

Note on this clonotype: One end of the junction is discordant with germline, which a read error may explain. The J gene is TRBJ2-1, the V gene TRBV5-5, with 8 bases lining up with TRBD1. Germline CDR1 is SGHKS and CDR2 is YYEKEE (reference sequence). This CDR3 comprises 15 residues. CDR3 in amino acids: CASSPGQGSYNEQLF. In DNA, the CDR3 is TGTGCTAGCAGCCCCGGACAGGGTTCCTACAATGAGCAGCTCTTC.

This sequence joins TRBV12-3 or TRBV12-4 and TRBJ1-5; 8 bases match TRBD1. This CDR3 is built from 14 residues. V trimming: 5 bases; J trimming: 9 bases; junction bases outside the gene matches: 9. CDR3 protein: CASSATGGGRPQHF. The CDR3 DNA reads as TGTGCCAGCAGTGCTACAGGGGGAGGTCGGCCCCAGCATTTT.

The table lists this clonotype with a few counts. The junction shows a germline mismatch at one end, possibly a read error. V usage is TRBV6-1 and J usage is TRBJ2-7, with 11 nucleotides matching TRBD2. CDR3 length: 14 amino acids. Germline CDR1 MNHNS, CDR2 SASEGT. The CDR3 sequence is CASSAGLAGYEHYF. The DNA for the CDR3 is TGTGCTAGCAGTGCAGGACTAGCGGGCTACGAGCACTACTTC.

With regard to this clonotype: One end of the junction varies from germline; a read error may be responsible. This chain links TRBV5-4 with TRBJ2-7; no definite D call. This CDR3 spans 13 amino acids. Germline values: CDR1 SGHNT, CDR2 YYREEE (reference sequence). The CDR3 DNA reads TGTGCCAGCAGCCGCATCAACAAGGCTGAGCAGTATTTC. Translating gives CASSRINKAEQYF.

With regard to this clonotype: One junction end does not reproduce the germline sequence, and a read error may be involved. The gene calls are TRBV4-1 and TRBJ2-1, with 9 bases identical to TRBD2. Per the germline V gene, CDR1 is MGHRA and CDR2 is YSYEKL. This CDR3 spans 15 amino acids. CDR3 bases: TGCGCCAGGAGCCAAGGAGGGACTAGCCAGAATGAGCAGTTCTTC. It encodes CARSQGGTSQNEQFF.

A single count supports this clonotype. This chain's CDR3 is CASSFGGGQGSTDTQYF. As DNA, the CDR3 is TGTGCCAGCAGCTTTGGGGGGGGGCAGGGAAGCACAGATACGCAGTATTTT. The chain joins TRBV7-2 to TRBJ2-3, with D maybe TRBD2 (7 bases). CDR3 size: 17 residues. The germline gives CDR1 SGHTA, CDR2 FQGNSA. V was clipped by 3 bases and J by 0 bases, with 16 bases between them. The full variable domain, with the rest looked up from reference TRBV7-2 and TRBJ2-3, is GAGVSQSPSNKVTEKGKDVELRCDPISGHTALYWYRQSLGQGLEFLIYFQGNSAPDKSGLPSDRFSAERTGGSVSTLTIQRTQQEDSAVYLCASSFGGGQGSTDTQYFGPGTRLTVL.

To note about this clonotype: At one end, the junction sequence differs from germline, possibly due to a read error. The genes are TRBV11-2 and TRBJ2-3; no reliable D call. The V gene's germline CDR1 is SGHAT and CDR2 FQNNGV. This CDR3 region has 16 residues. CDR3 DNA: TGTGCCAGCAGCCCGAGGCAGACGTCGAGCAAAGATACGCAGTATTTT. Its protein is CASSPRQTSSKDTQYF.

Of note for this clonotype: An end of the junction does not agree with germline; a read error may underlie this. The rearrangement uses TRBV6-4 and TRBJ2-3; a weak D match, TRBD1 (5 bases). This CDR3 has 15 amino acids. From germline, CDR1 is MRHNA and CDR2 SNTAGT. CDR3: CASSPVGPRTDTQYF. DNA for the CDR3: TGTGCGAGCAGCCCCGTGGGGCCAAGAACAGATACGCAGTATTTT.

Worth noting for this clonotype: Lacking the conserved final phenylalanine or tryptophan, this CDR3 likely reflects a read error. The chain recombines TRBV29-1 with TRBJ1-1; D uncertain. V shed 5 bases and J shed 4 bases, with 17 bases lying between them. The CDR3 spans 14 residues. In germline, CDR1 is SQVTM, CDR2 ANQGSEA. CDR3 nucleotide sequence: TGCAGCGTTAGTTTAAGGATCTCGAGCACTGAAGCTTTCTAT. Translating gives CSVSLRISSTEAFY.

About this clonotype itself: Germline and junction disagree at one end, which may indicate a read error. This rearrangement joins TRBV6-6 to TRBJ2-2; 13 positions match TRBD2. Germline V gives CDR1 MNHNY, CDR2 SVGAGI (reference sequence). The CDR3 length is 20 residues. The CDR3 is CVSSPLVGLAGPTNTGELFF. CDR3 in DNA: TGTGTCAGCAGTCCGCTTGTGGGACTAGCGGGGCCAACGAACACCGGGGAGCTGTTCTTT.

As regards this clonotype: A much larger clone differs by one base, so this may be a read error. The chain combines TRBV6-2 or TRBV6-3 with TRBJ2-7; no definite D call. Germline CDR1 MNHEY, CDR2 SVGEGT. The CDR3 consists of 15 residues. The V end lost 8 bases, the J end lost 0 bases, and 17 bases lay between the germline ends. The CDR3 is CASGSQAHPSYEQYF. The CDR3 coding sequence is TGTGCCAGCGGTTCCCAGGCGCACCCCTCCTACGAGCAGTACTTC.